Listed below are T cell receptor beta chains from one sample, sequenced in a study of Tregs in tolerant kidney transplant recipients. Repertoires were generated with immunoSEQ multiplex PCR, while TCRdb's copy carries only in-frame clones and drops some. This sample has 85,000 to 90,000 clones, with 90% to 95% found just once. The sequenced sample was CD8+ T cells from blood. These receptors were taken from a human donor in good health. Both conserved end residues are part of each CDR3. The D gene is left open where the match is weak. Only part of the rows carry a size: once, few, many, or a class if the clone is expanded.

J gene | V gene | D gene | clone size | CDR3 protein | CDR3 DNA
TRBJ2-5 | TRBV7-9 | . | once | CASSVGRQFQETQYF | TGTGCCAGCAGCGTCGGCCGGCAGTTCCAAGAGACCCAGTACTTC
TRBJ2-5 | TRBV4-1 | TRBD2 | . | CASSGIETSAWETQYF | TGCGCCAGCAGTGGGATCGAGACTAGCGCCTGGGAGACCCAGTACTTC
TRBJ1-1 | TRBV19 | . | once | CASSYGGTEAFF | TGTGCCAGTAGTTACGGGGGCACTGAAGCTTTCTTT
TRBJ2-7 | TRBV7-9 | . | . | CAWGRTTSYEQYF | TGTGCGTGGGGTCGGACAACCTCCTACGAGCAGTACTTC
TRBJ1-6 | TRBV7-3 | . | few | CASSPGSGGSPLHF | TGTGCCAGCAGCCCGGGCTCCGGTGGATCACCCCTCCACTTT
TRBJ2-3 | TRBV19 | . | . | CASSTPRGTQYF | TGTGCCAGTAGTACCCCTAGGGGGACGCAGTATTTT
TRBJ1-2 | TRBV11-2 | . | . | CASSLGGPNYGYTF | TGTGCCAGCAGCTTAGGAGGGCCCAACTATGGCTACACCTTC
TRBJ1-2 | TRBV13 | TRBD1 | once | CASSLGTGVGNYGYTF | TGTGCCAGCAGCTTAGGCACAGGGGTTGGTAACTATGGCTACACCTTC
TRBJ2-7 | TRBV29-1 | TRBD2 | few | CSVVISGNYEQYF | TGCAGCGTTGTTATTAGCGGGAACTACGAGCAGTACTTC
TRBJ2-1 | TRBV15 | TRBD2 | . | CATSRLAGTRYNEQFF | TGTGCCACCAGCAGACTAGCGGGTACGAGGTACAATGAGCAGTTCTTC
TRBJ2-7 | TRBV2 | . | . | CASSQAGFSYEQYF | TGTGCCAGCAGCCAAGCCGGTTTCTCCTACGAGCAGTACTTC
TRBJ2-5 | TRBV5-6 | . | . | CASSFPQGGETQYF | TGTGCCAGCAGCTTTCCTCAGGGTGGCGAGACCCAGTACTTC
TRBJ2-2 | TRBV7-9 | . | . | CASGRGGGTGELFF | TGTGCCAGCGGCAGGGGAGGCGGCACCGGGGAGCTGTTTTTT
TRBJ1-5 | TRBV5-8 | . | . | CASSRQGSVGNQPQHF | TGTGCCAGCAGCCGTCAGGGGTCTGTGGGCAATCAGCCCCAGCATTTT
TRBJ1-2 | TRBV9 | . | . | CASSPKTGGGYGYTF | TGTGCCAGCAGCCCCAAGACCGGGGGAGGCTATGGCTACACCTTC
TRBJ1-2 | TRBV30 | . | . | CAWSVHGYGYTF | TGTGCCTGGAGTGTACACGGCTATGGCTACACCTTC
TRBJ2-7 | TRBV27 | . | . | CASSTLIGVQYF | TGTGCCAGCAGTACCCTGATCGGGGTTCAGTACTTC
TRBJ1-1 | TRBV11-2 | . | once | CASSFSLGGWNTEAFF | TGTGCCAGCAGCTTTAGTCTTGGAGGTTGGAACACTGAAGCTTTCTTT
TRBJ1-2 | TRBV27 | TRBD1 | once | CASTHRPDRENYGYTF | TGTGCCAGCACCCATCGGCCAGACAGGGAGAACTATGGCTACACCTTC
TRBJ2-1 | TRBV9 | TRBD2 | . | CASSAGTSSYNEQFF | TGTGCCAGCAGCGCCGGGACTAGTTCCTACAATGAGCAGTTCTTC
TRBJ1-6 | TRBV14 | TRBD1 | . | CASSQGRWGQGNSPLHF | TGTGCCAGCAGCCAAGGACGCTGGGGACAGGGTAATTCACCCCTCCACTTT
TRBJ2-5 | TRBV27 | . | . | CASSLRPGPTETQYF | TGTGCCAGCAGTTTAAGGCCGGGACCCACAGAGACCCAGTACTTC
TRBJ2-7 | TRBV6-1 | . | . | CASSEADAGRSYEQYF | TGTGCCAGCAGTGAAGCGGATGCGGGCAGGTCCTACGAGCAGTACTTC
TRBJ1-5 | TRBV19 | . | . | CASSIGRYSNQPQHF | TGTGCCAGTAGTATAGGCAGATATAGCAATCAGCCCCAGCATTTT
TRBJ1-5 | TRBV2 | . | . | CASSTQALYSNQPQHF | TGTGCCAGCAGCACACAGGCCCTCTATAGCAATCAGCCCCAGCATTTT
TRBJ2-7 | TRBV7-6 | . | once | CASSLATGGAEQYF | TGTGCCAGCAGCTTAGCCACCGGGGGTGCCGAGCAGTACTTC
TRBJ2-7 | TRBV15 | . | . | CATRLTAEGRVDEQYF | TGTGCCACCAGGCTAACTGCAGAGGGCCGGGTCGACGAGCAGTACTTC
TRBJ2-7 | TRBV19 | TRBD2 | . | CASSPGTSGGGEQYF | TGTGCCAGTAGCCCTGGGACTAGCGGGGGAGGAGAGCAGTACTTC
TRBJ1-6 | TRBV27 | . | . | CASRSPSPNSPLHF | TGTGCCAGCAGATCACCTAGCCCAAATTCACCCCTCCACTTT
TRBJ1-1 | TRBV29-1 | . | . | CSAEGTEAFF | TGCAGCGCAGAAGGGACTGAAGCTTTCTTT
TRBJ2-1 | TRBV5-8 | . | . | CASTLEQFF | TGTGCCAGCACATTGGAGCAGTTCTTC
TRBJ1-6 | TRBV7-3 | . | . | CASSLVGGGSPLHF | TGTGCCAGCAGCCTCGTCGGGGGGGGTTCACCCCTCCACTTT
TRBJ1-2 | TRBV6-4 | TRBD1 | . | CASNPGGEVAYGYTF | TGTGCCAGCAACCCAGGGGGCGAAGTCGCCTATGGCTACACCTTC